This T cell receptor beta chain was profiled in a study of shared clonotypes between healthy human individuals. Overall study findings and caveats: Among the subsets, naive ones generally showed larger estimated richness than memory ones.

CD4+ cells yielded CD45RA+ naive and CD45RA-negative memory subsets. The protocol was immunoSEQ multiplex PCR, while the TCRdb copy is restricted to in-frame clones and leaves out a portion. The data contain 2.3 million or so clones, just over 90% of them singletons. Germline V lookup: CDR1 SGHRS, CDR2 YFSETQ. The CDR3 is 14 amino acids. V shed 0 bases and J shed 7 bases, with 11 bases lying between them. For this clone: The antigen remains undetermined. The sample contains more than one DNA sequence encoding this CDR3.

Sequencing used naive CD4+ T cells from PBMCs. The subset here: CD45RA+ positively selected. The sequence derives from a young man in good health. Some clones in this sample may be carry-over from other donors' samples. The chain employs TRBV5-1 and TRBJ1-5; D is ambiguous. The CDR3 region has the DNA TGCGCCAGCAGCTTGGAGGGCAGTGGGCAGCCCCAGCATTTT. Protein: CASSLEGSGQPQHF.